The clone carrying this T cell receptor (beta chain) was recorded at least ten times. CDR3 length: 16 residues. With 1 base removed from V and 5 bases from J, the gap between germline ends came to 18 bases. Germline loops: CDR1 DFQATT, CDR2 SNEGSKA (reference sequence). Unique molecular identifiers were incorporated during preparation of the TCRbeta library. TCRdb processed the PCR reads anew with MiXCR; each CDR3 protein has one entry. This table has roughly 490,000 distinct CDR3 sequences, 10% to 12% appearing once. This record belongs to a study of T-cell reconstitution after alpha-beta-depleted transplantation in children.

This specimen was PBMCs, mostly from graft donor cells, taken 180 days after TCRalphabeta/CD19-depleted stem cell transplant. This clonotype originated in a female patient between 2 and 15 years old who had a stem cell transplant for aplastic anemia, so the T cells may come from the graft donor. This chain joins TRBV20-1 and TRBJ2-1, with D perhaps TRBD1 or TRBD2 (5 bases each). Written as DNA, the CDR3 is TGCAGTGCTAGAGTCTCCGGGGCCCCTCGGCACAATGAGCAGTTCTTC. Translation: CSARVSGAPRHNEQFF.